Included here is one TCR beta chain sequence, with context. These data originate in a study of blood T cell repertoires in COVID-19. Overall study context: Collection of acute and convalescent COVID-19 samples took place in the United States, Italy and Spain. Sources were T cells, B-cell-depleted T cells, or PBMCs; the material itself was cDNA or gDNA.

Authors' analysis steps: Counts of nucleated cells, estimated from reference gene primer amplification, were obtained. Profiled with immunoSEQ multiplex PCR; TCRdb holds only in-frame clones, not every one. V and J calls and clone size are as listed in that table; D and trimming were resolved from the DNA. The table records over 50,000 clones, around 87% of them present only once. Germline CDR1 reads SGHVS; CDR2 reads FQNEAQ. The CDR3 is 14 amino acids. V shed 5 bases and J 3 bases; nucleotides not matched to a gene: 3. The chain has TRBV7-8 and TRBJ2-7; the match to TRBD1 covers 11 bases. Sequenced input: peripheral blood. The receptor comes from a man between 60 and 75 years old with acute or convalescent COVID-19. CDR3: CASSPGTGGYEQYF. CDR3 coding DNA: TGTGCCAGCAGCCCTGGGACAGGGGGCTACGAGCAGTACTTC.